What follows describes a single T cell receptor (beta chain). This sample was taken from a study of blood T cell repertoires in COVID-19. The wider study: Specimens from acute and convalescent COVID-19 originated in the United States, Italy and Spain. T cells, B-cell-depleted T cells, or PBMCs provided the cDNA or gDNA that served as material.

Original handling: For nucleated cells, counts were estimated from reference gene primer amplification. This table comes from immunoSEQ multiplex PCR, and its TCRdb copy is limited to in-frame clones, with some not included. The V and J calls and clone size come from that table; D and trimming were worked out from the DNA. In the table there are some 90,000 clones, roughly 85% of which are singletons. Sequencing input: peripheral blood. This sequence was found in a human donor in a cohort sampled during active COVID-19.

The CDR3 region has the DNA TGTGCCAGCTCACCCTCCCCGGGTAAAGGGGGCCAAATCTACGAGCAGTACTTC. Its translation is CASSPSPGKGGQIYEQYF. The chain recombines TRBV18 with TRBJ2-7; 7 bases match TRBD1. Germline CDR1 is KGHSH and CDR2 is LQKENI. The CDR3 runs to 18 residues. The V and J ends lost 3 bases and 3 bases, in that order; junction bases with no gene match: 17.